This TCR beta chain originates from a study of blood T cells in healthy people across ages. In regard to this clonotype: Its antigen remains unknown.

Study-wide results and limits: A roughly linear age-dependent decrease characterized TCR beta diversity per million T cells. Long-lived donors exceeded aged donors in naive CD4+ cells and diversity.

Researchers collected around 11 milliliters of peripheral blood from every single donor. CDR3 length: 17 amino acids. V dropped 2 bases and J dropped 0; count of bases not matched to a gene: 3. Germline V gene data show CDR1 as SGDLS and CDR2 as YYNGEE. A second roughly 6 to 11 cycle PCR used barcoded and J-beta primers. TCRdb ran MiXCR on the 5' RACE reads and lists one entry per CDR3 protein. The sample includes roughly 2 million distinct CDR3 sequences, 49% seen only once; the top ten take roughly 2%. The rearrangement uses TRBV9 and TRBJ2-1; the match to TRBD2 covers 12 bases. The sequence came from a woman between 40 and 50 years old in good health. The specimen was blood. CDR3 residues: CASSVSSGGASYNEQFF. The CDR3 DNA reads as TGTGCCAGCAGCGTCTCTAGCGGGGGGGCCTCCTACAATGAGCAGTTCTTC.